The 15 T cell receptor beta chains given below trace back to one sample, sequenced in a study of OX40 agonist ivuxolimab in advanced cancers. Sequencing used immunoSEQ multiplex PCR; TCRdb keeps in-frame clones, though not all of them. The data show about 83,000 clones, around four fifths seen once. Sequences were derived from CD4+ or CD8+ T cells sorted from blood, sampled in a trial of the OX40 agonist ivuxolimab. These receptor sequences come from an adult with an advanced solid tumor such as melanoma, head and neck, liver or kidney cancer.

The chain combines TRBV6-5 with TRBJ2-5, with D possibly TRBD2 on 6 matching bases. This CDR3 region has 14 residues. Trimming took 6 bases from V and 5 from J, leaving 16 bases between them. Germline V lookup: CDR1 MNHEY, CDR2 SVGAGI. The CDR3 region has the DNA TGTGCCAGCAGGAGAAGGAGGGGCGGTGAGACCCAGTACTTC. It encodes CASRRRRGGETQYF.

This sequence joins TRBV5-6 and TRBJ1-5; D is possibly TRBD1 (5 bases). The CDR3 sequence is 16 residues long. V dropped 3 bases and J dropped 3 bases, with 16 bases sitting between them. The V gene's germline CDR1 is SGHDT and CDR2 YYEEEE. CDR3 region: CASSSQGEGSNQPQHF. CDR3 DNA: TGTGCCAGCAGCTCCCAAGGTGAGGGGTCCAATCAGCCCCAGCATTTT.

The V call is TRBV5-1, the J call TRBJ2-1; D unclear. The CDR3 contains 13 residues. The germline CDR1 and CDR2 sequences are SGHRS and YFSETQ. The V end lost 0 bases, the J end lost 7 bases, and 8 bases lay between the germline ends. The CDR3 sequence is CASSLGVENEQFF. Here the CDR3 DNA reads TGCGCCAGCAGCTTGGGAGTGGAAAATGAGCAGTTCTTC.

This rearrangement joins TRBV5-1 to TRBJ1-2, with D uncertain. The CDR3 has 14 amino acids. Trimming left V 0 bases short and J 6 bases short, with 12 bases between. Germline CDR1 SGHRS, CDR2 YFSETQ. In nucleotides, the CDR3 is TGCGCCAGCAGCTTGGTCCCGGGTAATCATGGCTACACCTTC. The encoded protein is CASSLVPGNHGYTF.

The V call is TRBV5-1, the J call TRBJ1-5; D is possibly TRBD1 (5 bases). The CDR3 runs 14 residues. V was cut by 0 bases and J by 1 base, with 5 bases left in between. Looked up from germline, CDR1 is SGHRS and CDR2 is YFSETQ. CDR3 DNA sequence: TGCGCCAGCAGCTTGGAGGGGAGCAATCAGCCCCAGCATTTT. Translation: CASSLEGSNQPQHF. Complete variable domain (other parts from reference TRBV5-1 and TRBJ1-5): KAGVTQTPRYLIKTRGQQVTLSCSPISGHRSVSWYQQTPGQGLQFLFEYFSETQRNKGNFPGRFSGRQFSNSRSEMNVSTLELGDSALYLCASSLEGSNQPQHFGDGTRLSIL.

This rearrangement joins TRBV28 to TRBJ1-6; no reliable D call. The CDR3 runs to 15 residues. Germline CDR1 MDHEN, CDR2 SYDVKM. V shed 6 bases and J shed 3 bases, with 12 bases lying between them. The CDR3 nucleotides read TGTGCCAGCAGCCCCCCTACAGACTATAATTCACCCCTCCACTTT. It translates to CASSPPTDYNSPLHF. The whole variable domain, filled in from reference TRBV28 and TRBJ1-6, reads DVKVTQSSRYLVKRTGEKVFLECVQDMDHENMFWYRQDPGLGLRLIYFSYDVKMKEKGDIPEGYSVSREKKERFSLILESASTNQTSMYLCASSPPTDYNSPLHFGNGTRLTVT.

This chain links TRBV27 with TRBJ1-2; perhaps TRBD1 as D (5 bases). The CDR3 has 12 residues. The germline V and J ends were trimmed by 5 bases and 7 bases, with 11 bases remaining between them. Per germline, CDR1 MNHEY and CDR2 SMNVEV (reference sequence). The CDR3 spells CASSPRRGGYTF. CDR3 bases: TGTGCCAGCAGTCCCCGAAGGGGTGGCTACACCTTC.

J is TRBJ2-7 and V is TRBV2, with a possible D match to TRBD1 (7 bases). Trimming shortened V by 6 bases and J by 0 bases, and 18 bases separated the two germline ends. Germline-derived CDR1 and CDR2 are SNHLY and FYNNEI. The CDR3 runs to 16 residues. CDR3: CASRAPRGASSYEQYF. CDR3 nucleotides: TGTGCCAGCAGAGCCCCCAGGGGGGCCAGCTCCTACGAGCAGTACTTC. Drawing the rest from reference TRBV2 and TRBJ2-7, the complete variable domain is EPEVTQTPSHQVTQMGQEVILRCVPISNHLYFYWYRQILGQKVEFLVSFYNNEISEKSEIFDDQFSVERPDGSNFTLKIRSTKLEDSAMYFCASRAPRGASSYEQYFGPGTRLTVT.

The CDR3 bases are TGTGCCTGGAGGGGTTTTTCCTACGAGCAGTACTTC. As protein: CAWRGFSYEQYF. V gene TRBV30 combines with J gene TRBJ2-7; no firm D call. V dropped 3 bases and J dropped 1 base, with 7 bases sitting between them. There are 12 residues in the CDR3. From germline, CDR1 is GTSNPN and CDR2 SVGIG (reference sequence).

The CDR3 coding sequence is TGTGCCAGTAGTTCCATCTCGGACAGGGCTGGCTACACCTTC. It encodes CASSSISDRAGYTF. V usage is TRBV19 and J usage is TRBJ1-2; 8 positions match TRBD1. The CDR3 runs 14 residues. V shed 5 bases and J 7 bases; nucleotides not matched to a gene: 9. Per germline, CDR1 LNHDA and CDR2 SQIVND (reference sequence).

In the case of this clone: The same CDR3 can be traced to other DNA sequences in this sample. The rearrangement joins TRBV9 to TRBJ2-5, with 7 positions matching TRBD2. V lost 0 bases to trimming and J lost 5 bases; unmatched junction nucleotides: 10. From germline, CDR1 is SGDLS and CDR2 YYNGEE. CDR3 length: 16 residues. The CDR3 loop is CASSVGGGGRSETQYF. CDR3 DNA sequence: TGTGCCAGCAGCGTAGGAGGCGGGGGACGATCGGAGACCCAGTACTTC.

Here the CDR3 reads CAWSVGRGLGETQYF. For the CDR3, the DNA is TGTGCCTGGAGTGTAGGCAGGGGGCTGGGGGAGACCCAGTACTTC. The chain carries TRBV30 and TRBJ2-5; 8 bases fit TRBD1. Looked up from germline, CDR1 is GTSNPN and CDR2 is SVGIG (reference sequence). This CDR3 has 15 residues. V lost 0 bases and J lost 5; bases outside the gene matches: 8.

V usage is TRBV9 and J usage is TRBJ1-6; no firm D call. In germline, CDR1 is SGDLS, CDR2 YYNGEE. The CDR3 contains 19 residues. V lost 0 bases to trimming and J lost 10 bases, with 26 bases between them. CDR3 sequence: CASSVGISGRPVGNSPLHF. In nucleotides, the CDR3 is TGTGCCAGCAGCGTAGGAATCTCGGGCAGACCCGTTGGAAACTCACCCCTCCACTTT.

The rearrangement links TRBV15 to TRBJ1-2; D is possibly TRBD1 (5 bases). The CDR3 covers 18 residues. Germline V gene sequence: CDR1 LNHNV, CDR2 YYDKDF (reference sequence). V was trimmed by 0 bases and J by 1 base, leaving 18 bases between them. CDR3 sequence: CATSRDIGRGAFNYGYTF. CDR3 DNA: TGTGCCACCAGCAGAGATATTGGTAGGGGCGCCTTTAACTATGGCTACACCTTC.

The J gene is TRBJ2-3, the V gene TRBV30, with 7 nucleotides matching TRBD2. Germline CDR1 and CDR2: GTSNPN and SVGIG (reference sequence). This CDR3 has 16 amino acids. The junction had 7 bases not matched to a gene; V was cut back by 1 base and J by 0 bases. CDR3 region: CAWSDGLAASTDTQYF. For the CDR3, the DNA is TGTGCCTGGAGTGACGGGCTAGCGGCGAGCACAGATACGCAGTATTTT.